This paragraph covers one TCR beta chain sequence. Its antigen is still unknown. The PCR was carried out with 60 Vbeta primers and 13 Jbeta primers. Original handling: It was a later analysis that counted 79 million or so unique TCR beta chains, of which roughly 11 million were shared. Generated by immunoSEQ multiplex PCR, the TCRdb table keeps only in-frame clones and is missing some. For V, J and clone size, that table is used; D and trimming come from the DNA. The table includes approximately 160,000 clones, about three quarters detected once. This sample is drawn from a study of cytomegalovirus exposure and HLA in healthy donors. Study-level findings and limits: The CMV antigen specificity of a few CMV-associated chains was confirmed through in vitro analysis.

CDR3 length: 16 residues. Trimming shortened V by 1 base and J by 3 bases, and 16 bases separated the two germline ends. Germline V gene lookup returns CDR1 SGHRS and CDR2 YFSETQ. The clonotype was recovered from a young woman in good health and CMV-seropositive. The rearrangement joins TRBV5-1 to TRBJ1-1; weak D call: TRBD1 (5 bases). Sequencing used PBMCs. The CDR3 sequence is CASSLSGGGLDTEAFF. The CDR3 coding sequence is TGCGCCAGCAGCTTGAGTGGGGGAGGACTTGACACTGAAGCTTTCTTT.